This T cell receptor (beta chain) was identified during a study of blood T cell repertoires in COVID-19 (TCRdb year 2020). In terms of the full investigation: Samples from collaborators originated in the United States, Italy and Spain and spanned both the acute and convalescent phases of COVID-19. Subjects who had been exposed to COVID-19, were actively infected with it, or had recovered from it provided the deeply sampled blood TCRbeta repertoires that made up the dataset. Nearly every sample came with metadata listing a de-identified subject ID, COVID-19 status, age in years and sex. The repertoires were released in a freely available public database meant as a resource for research on the immune response to SARS-CoV-2. Samples were obtained from the ongoing ImmuneRACE study (first 160 participants) and from 1,000 to 1,500 subjects provided by 6 global collaborators. The prospective study material was composed of cDNA or gDNA derived from T cells, B-cell-depleted T cells, or PBMCs. Where available, HLA class I and class II types were obtained from metadata supplied by the sample provider rather than from assay-based typing.

Concerning this clone itself: Its cognate antigen has yet to be identified. The sample holds no much larger clone one base away, and base qualities are not on file.

For this chain, trimming is 4 bases at the V end and 6 bases at the J end, and the number of junction bases without a gene match is 2. CDR1 MNHEY and CDR2 SVGAGI are derived from the germline V gene. From the cysteine through the phenylalanine, the CDR3 covers 15 amino acids. Kept here is only the CDR3 DNA, which spans 45 bases and is read in frame from base 1. The research as a whole found: Clinical and demographic metadata were provided uncurated, with the amount varying by source and participant.

In Seattle, one collaborating source enrolled patients while the infection was active and tracked those patients longitudinally over the course of disease. Each collaborating institution followed its own protocols to collect whole blood in K2EDTA tubes. For TCRbeta analysis, collaborators shipped samples as frozen whole blood, isolated PBMCs, or DNA extracted from either of those sample types. TCRbeta CDR3 regions were amplified from genomic DNA by means of the immunoSEQ Assay, a bias-controlled multiplex PCR. The study's own analysis went as follows. The number of nucleated cells in each sample was estimated from the amplification of reference gene primers within the assay. To quantify the absolute abundance of each unique TCRbeta CDR3 rearrangement, sequence reads were collapsed and filtered. Productive Simpson clonality was computed per sample as the square root of Simpson's diversity index over productive rearrangements. Here the immuneACCESS table is served through TCRdb, limited to in-frame sequences with V and J called. Missing clones are a known gap in these copies; in checked studies unresolved V genes cover under half, and the rest lacks a known reason. V and J calls and clone size are as listed in that table; D and trimming were resolved from the DNA. Within this sample are 150,000 to 250,000 clones, with about 93% of them counted one time only. Of the sample, about 0.76% falls within the top ten clones.

The source is a man aged 30 to 39 with COVID-19, enrolled during active disease. Material for sequencing was peripheral blood. The chain employs TRBV6-5 and TRBJ2-2; 13 central nucleotides agree with TRBD2. The nucleotides are TGTGCCAGCAGTTCGACTAGCGGGGGGCCCGGGGAGCTGTTTTTT. Translated, it gives CASSSTSGGPGELFF.